This T cell receptor (beta chain) was captured by sequencing in a study of blood T cell repertoires in COVID-19. Study overall: Samples representing acute and convalescent COVID-19 were sourced from the United States, Italy and Spain. Nucleic acid was either cDNA or gDNA, and it came from T cells, B-cell-depleted T cells, or PBMCs.

In the source study's methods: The assay estimated nucleated cells by amplifying reference gene primers. Using immunoSEQ multiplex PCR, the repertoire was profiled, and TCRdb retains in-frame clones only, with some absent. That table gives V, J and clone size, and the DNA gave D and trimming. The table has about 260,000 clones, more than 85% seen once. The V end lost 0 bases, the J end lost 6 bases, and 14 bases lay between the germline ends. CDR1 LGHDT and CDR2 YNNKEL come from the germline V gene (reference sequence). The CDR3 runs to 15 residues. The material sequenced was peripheral blood. The chain uses TRBV3-1 (or the pseudogene TRBV3-2) and TRBJ1-1; no definite D call. This TCR came from a woman aged 55-75 years with COVID-19, enrolled during active disease. CDR3 sequence reads: CASSQDWQEVAEAFF. CDR3 bases: TGTGCCAGCAGCCAAGATTGGCAGGAAGTAGCTGAAGCTTTCTTT.